These 18 T cell receptor beta chains came from one sample sequenced in a study of cytomegalovirus exposure and HLA in healthy donors. The method was immunoSEQ multiplex PCR; TCRdb's version includes in-frame clones alone and lacks a portion of them. The data contain roughly 60,000 clones, 90% to 97% of them singletons. Source material: PBMCs. The receptors derive from a man aged 18 to 29 in good health and CMV-seronegative.

The V and J genes are TRBV2 and TRBJ2-1, with 8 bases matching TRBD1. CDR1 SNHLY and CDR2 FYNNEI come from the germline V gene. This CDR3 contains 15 residues. V was clipped by 4 bases and J by 0 bases; unmatched bases: 2. CDR3 amino acids: CASSGTGGSYNEQFF. The CDR3 region has the DNA TGTGCCAGCAGTGGTACAGGGGGCTCCTACAATGAGCAGTTCTTC.

The chain couples TRBV5-1 to TRBJ1-2; D gene unclear. The V gene's germline CDR1 is SGHRS and CDR2 YFSETQ. Trimming left V 1 base short and J 2 bases short, with 6 bases between. The CDR3 has 13 amino acids. The CDR3 loop reads CASSLTANYGYTF. CDR3 nucleotides: TGCGCCAGCAGCTTGACTGCGAACTATGGCTACACCTTC.

V gene TRBV30 combines with J gene TRBJ2-5; tentative D call: TRBD2 (5 bases). The CDR3 runs 11 residues. From germline, CDR1 is GTSNPN and CDR2 SVGIG (reference sequence). V lost 2 bases to trimming and J lost 7 bases, with 8 bases between them. The CDR3 loop reads CAWSFRGTQYF. Written as DNA, the CDR3 is TGTGCCTGGAGTTTCCGGGGGACCCAGTACTTC. Supplemented by reference TRBV30 and TRBJ2-5, the full variable domain reads SQTIHQWPATLVQPVGSPLSLECTVEGTSNPNLYWYRQAAGRGLQLLFYSVGIGQISSEVPQNLSASRPQDRQFILSSKKLLLSDSGFYLCAWSFRGTQYFGPGTRLLVL.

This chain uses TRBV18 with TRBJ2-7, with a weak D call TRBD2 (5 bases). With 6 bases removed from V and 3 bases from J, the gap between germline ends came to 9 bases. This CDR3 region has 12 residues. Germline V gene data show CDR1 as KGHSH and CDR2 as LQKENI. CDR3 sequence reads: CASSPEGYEQYF. As DNA, the CDR3 is TGTGCCAGCTCCCCCGAGGGCTACGAGCAGTACTTC.

The rearrangement uses TRBV30 and TRBJ2-1; 9 bases match TRBD2. CDR3 length: 15 residues. The V segment lost 4 bases and the J segment 2 bases; nucleotides outside the gene matches: 6. Germline V gene data show CDR1 as GTSNPN and CDR2 as SVGIG (reference sequence). The CDR3 region is CAWKMLAGPYNEQFF. The CDR3 nucleotides read TGTGCCTGGAAAATGCTAGCGGGACCCTACAATGAGCAGTTCTTC.

The V gene is TRBV27, the J gene TRBJ2-5; a weak D match, TRBD2 (5 bases). The CDR3 totals 16 residues. Germline-derived CDR1 and CDR2 are MNHEY and SMNVEV (reference sequence). V lost 0 bases and J 5 bases, leaving 16 bases between the germline ends. In DNA form, the CDR3 reads TGTGCCAGCAGTTTATCCCCAGGCAGGTCGGGGGAGACCCAGTACTTC. Protein: CASSLSPGRSGETQYF.

The CDR3 protein is CASSFTSGRGSEQYF. CDR3 nucleotide sequence: TGTGCCAGCAGTTTCACTAGCGGGAGGGGCTCCGAGCAGTACTTC. The genes are TRBV27 and TRBJ2-7; 13 bases map to TRBD2. Trimming removed 3 bases from V and 6 bases from J; junction bases left unmatched: 5. The CDR3 is 15 amino acids. The germline CDR1 and CDR2 sequences are MNHEY and SMNVEV (reference sequence).

The chain is built from TRBV27 and TRBJ2-7; 8 bases match TRBD2. The junction had 10 bases not matched to a gene; V was cut back by 7 bases and J by 5 bases. Germline V CDR1 and CDR2: MNHEY, SMNVEV (reference sequence). The CDR3 has 14 amino acids. CDR3 sequence reads: CASTVGAGGNEQYF. Here the CDR3 DNA reads TGTGCCAGCACGGTCGGGGCGGGAGGAAACGAGCAGTACTTC.

The chain is built from TRBV19 and TRBJ2-1; 8 nucleotides match TRBD2. CDR1 and CDR2 from the germline V gene are LNHDA and SQIVND (reference sequence). The J segment lost 1 base and the V segment lost 5 bases, leaving 7 bases of the junction unmatched. This CDR3 spans 16 amino acids. The CDR3 nucleotides are TGTGCCAGTAGTGGAAGGATAGCGGGGTCCTACAATGAGCAGTTCTTC. Residues: CASSGRIAGSYNEQFF.

The rearrangement joins TRBV19 to TRBJ1-5; perhaps TRBD1 as D (5 bases). The CDR3 extends over 13 amino acids. Germline V CDR1 and CDR2: LNHDA, SQIVND (reference sequence). V was pared by 0 bases and J by 7 bases, with 7 bases between. The CDR3 DNA sequence: TGTGCCAGTAGTATAGATCAGGGACAGCCCCAGCATTTT. It codes for CASSIDQGQPQHF.

The V call is TRBV19, the J call TRBJ2-4, with 9 bases that match TRBD2. Trimming removed 4 bases from V and 6 bases from J; junction bases left unmatched: 4. The CDR3 spans 14 residues. Per germline, CDR1 LNHDA and CDR2 SQIVND (reference sequence). Here the CDR3 reads CASSTAGGTNIQYF. DNA for the CDR3: TGTGCCAGTAGTACAGCGGGAGGAACAAACATTCAGTACTTC.

This clone was observed once. The gene calls are TRBV11-1 and TRBJ2-3; D not certain. V lost 1 base to trimming and J lost 1 base, with 9 bases between them. The CDR3 runs 15 residues. The V gene's germline CDR1 is SGHAT and CDR2 FQDESV (reference sequence). This chain's CDR3 is CASSLERRRTDTQYF. The CDR3, as DNA: TGTGCCAGCAGCTTAGAGCGCCGCCGCACAGATACGCAGTATTTT.

The rearrangement joins TRBV19 to TRBJ1-1; 10 bases agree with TRBD1. V dropped 6 bases and J dropped 1; count of bases not matched to a gene: 8. The CDR3 is 16 amino acids. Germline loops: CDR1 LNHDA, CDR2 SQIVND (reference sequence). The CDR3 bases are TGTGCCAGTAGCCCCATGACAGGGGGCTGGAACACTGAAGCTTTCTTT. Amino acids: CASSPMTGGWNTEAFF. The full variable domain, in which reference TRBV19 and TRBJ1-1 provide the parts outside the CDR3, is DGGITQSPKYLFRKEGQNVTLSCEQNLNHDAMYWYRQDPGQGLRLIYYSQIVNDFQKGDIAEGYSVSREKKESFPLTVTSAQKNPTAFYLCASSPMTGGWNTEAFFGQGTRLTVV.

V gene TRBV27 combines with J gene TRBJ1-5; D uncertain. With 6 bases removed from V and 2 bases from J, the gap between germline ends came to 8 bases. The CDR3 has 13 amino acids. CDR1 is MNHEY, CDR2 SMNVEV, per germline (reference sequence). The CDR3 region is CASRPVGNQPQHF. DNA of the CDR3: TGTGCCAGCAGACCGGTGGGCAATCAGCCCCAGCATTTT.

The chain has TRBV4-3 and TRBJ1-3; possible D gene TRBD1, 5 bases. The CDR3 runs 17 residues. The V gene's germline CDR1 is LGHNA and CDR2 YSLEER. V was clipped by 0 bases and J by 0 bases, with 12 bases between them. In nucleotides, the CDR3 is TGCGCCAGCAGCCAAGATTTGGACAAGAGCTCTGGAAACACCATATATTTT. As protein: CASSQDLDKSSGNTIYF.

This rearrangement joins TRBV5-4 to TRBJ2-7; unclear D gene. Germline lookup yields CDR1 SGHNT and CDR2 YYREEE (reference sequence). Between the trimmed V and J ends, which lost 4 bases and 7 bases, there was a span of 18 bases. The CDR3 extends over 14 amino acids. The chain's CDR3 is CASSAFLVPEEQYF. The CDR3 coding sequence is TGTGCCAGCAGCGCGTTCCTGGTTCCCGAGGAGCAGTACTTC.

This clone was recorded only once. The V gene is TRBV9, the J gene TRBJ2-6; maybe TRBD1 (5 bases). Trimming shortened V by 0 bases and J by 2 bases, and 6 bases separated the two germline ends. Germline lookup yields CDR1 SGDLS and CDR2 YYNGEE. The CDR3 loop spans 15 amino acids. CDR3 coding DNA: TGTGCCAGCAGCGTAGGGGGCACTGGGGCCAACGTCCTGACTTTC. This sequence encodes CASSVGGTGANVLTF.

J is TRBJ2-3 and V is TRBV9, with 9 bases aligning to TRBD2. This CDR3 is 16 amino acids long. With V trimmed by 1 base and J by 4 bases, 7 bases remained unmatched. CDR1 is SGDLS, CDR2 YYNGEE, per germline. As DNA, the CDR3 is TGTGCCAGCAGCGTAAGCTCTCTAGCGGGACCAGATACGCAGTATTTT. Amino acids: CASSVSSLAGPDTQYF.